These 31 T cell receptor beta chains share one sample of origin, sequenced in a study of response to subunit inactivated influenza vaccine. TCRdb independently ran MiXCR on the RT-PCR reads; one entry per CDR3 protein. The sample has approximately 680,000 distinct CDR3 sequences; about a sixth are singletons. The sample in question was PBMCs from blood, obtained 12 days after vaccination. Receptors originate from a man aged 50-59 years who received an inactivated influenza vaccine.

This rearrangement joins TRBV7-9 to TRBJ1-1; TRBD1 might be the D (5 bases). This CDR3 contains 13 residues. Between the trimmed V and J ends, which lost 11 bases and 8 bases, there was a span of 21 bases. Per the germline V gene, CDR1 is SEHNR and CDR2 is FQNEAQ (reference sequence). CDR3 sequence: CASRGGVVGEAFF. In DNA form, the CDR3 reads TGTGCCTCACGGGGCGGAGTTGTGGGGGAAGCTTTCTTT.

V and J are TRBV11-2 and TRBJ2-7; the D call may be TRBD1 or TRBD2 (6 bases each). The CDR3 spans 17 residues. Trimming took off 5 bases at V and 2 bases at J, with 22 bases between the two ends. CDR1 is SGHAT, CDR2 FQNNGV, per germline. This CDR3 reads CASSLTGTGAFTYEQYF. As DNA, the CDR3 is TGTGCCAGCAGCCTTACGGGGACGGGGGCCTTCACCTACGAGCAGTACTTC.

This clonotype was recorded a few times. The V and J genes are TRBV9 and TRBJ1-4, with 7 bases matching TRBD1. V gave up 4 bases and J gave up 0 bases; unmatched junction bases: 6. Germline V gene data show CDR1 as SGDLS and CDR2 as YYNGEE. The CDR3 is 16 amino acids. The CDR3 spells CASSRRQGTTNEKLFF. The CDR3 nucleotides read TGTGCCAGCAGCCGGAGACAGGGAACAACTAATGAAAAACTGTTTTTT.

The CDR3 sequence is CASSSGVGGQETQYF. CDR3 nucleotide sequence: TGCGCCAGCAGCTCAGGGGTAGGAGGCCAAGAGACCCAGTACTTC. This chain uses TRBV5-1 with TRBJ2-5; TRBD1 might be the D (6 bases). This CDR3 contains 15 residues. Germline V CDR1 and CDR2: SGHRS, YFSETQ. With 3 bases removed from V and 1 base from J, the gap between germline ends came to 13 bases.

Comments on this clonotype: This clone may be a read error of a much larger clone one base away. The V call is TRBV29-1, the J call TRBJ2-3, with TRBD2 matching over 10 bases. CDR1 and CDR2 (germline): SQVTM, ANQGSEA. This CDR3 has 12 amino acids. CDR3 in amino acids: CSQREGSDTQDF. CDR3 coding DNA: TGCAGCCAGCGGGAGGGGTCAGATACGCAGGATTTT.

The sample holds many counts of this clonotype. CDR3 loop: CSAGEPSGAPGEQFF. The CDR3 DNA reads as TGCAGCGCTGGGGAGCCTAGCGGGGCCCCGGGTGAGCAGTTCTTC. J is TRBJ2-1 and V is TRBV29-1, with 9 bases lining up with TRBD2. Losses at the gene ends were 7 bases for V and 9 bases for J; bases not matched to a gene: 16. The V gene's germline CDR1 is SQVTM and CDR2 ANQGSEA. The CDR3 is made up of 15 amino acids.

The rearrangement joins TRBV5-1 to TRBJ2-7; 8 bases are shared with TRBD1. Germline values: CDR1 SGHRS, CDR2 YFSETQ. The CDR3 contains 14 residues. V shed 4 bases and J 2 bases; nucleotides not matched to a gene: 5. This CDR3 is CASSGGQGTYEQYF. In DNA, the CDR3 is TGCGCCAGCAGCGGAGGACAGGGAACCTACGAGCAGTACTTC. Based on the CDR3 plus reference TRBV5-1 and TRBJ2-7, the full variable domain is KAGVTQTPRYLIKTRGQQVTLSCSPISGHRSVSWYQQTPGQGLQFLFEYFSETQRNKGNFPGRFSGRQFSNSRSEMNVSTLELGDSALYLCASSGGQGTYEQYFGPGTRLTVT.

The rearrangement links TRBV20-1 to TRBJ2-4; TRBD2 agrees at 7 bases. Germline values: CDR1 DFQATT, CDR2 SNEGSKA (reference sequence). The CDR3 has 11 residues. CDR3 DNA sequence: TGCAGGGTTGAAGCGGGGAACATTCAGTACTTC. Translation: CRVEAGNIQYF.

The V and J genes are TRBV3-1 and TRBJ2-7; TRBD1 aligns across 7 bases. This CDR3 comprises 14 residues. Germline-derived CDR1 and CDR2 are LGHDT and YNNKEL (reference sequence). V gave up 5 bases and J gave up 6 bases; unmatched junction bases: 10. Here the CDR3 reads CASSRTGTRGEQYF. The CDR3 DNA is TGTGCCAGCAGCAGGACAGGAACCCGCGGCGAGCAGTACTTC.

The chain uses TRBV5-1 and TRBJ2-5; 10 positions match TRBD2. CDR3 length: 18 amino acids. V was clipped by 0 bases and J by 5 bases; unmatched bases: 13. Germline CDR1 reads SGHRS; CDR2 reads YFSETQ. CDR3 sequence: CASSLAGLAGASRETQYF. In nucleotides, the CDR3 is TGCGCCAGCAGCTTGGCCGGGCTAGCGGGGGCCTCAAGGGAGACCCAGTACTTC.

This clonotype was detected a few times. DNA for the CDR3: TGTGCCAGCAGTTTCGGGGTAGTGAACACTGAAGCTTTCTTT. Residues: CASSFGVVNTEAFF. This chain links TRBV12-3 or TRBV12-4 with TRBJ1-1; no definite D call. The CDR3 covers 14 residues. V was cut by 3 bases and J by 0 bases, with 8 bases left in between.

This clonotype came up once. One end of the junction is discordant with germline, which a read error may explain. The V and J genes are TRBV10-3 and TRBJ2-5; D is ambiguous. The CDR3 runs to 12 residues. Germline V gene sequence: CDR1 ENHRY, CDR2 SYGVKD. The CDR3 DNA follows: TGTGACATCAGTGGAACGGCTCAGGCCCAGTACTTC. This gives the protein CDISGTAQAQYF.

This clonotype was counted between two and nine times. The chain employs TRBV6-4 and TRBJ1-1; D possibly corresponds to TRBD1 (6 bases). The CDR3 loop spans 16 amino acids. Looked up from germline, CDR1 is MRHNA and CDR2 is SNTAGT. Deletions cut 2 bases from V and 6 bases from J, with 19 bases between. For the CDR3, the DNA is TGTGCCAGCAGTGACCCCCTAGGGGGGGTTGTCCCTGAAGCTTTCTTT. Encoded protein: CASSDPLGGVVPEAFF.

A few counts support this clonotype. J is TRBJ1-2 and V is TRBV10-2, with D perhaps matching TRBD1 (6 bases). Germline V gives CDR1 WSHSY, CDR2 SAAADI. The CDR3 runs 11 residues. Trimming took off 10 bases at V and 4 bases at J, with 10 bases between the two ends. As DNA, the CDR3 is TGCGCCACCCGGGACATCTATGGCTACACCTTC. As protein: CATRDIYGYTF.

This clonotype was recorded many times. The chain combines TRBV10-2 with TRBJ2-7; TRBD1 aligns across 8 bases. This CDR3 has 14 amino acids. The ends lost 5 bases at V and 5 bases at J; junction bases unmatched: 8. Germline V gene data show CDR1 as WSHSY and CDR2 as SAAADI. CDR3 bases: TGCGCCAGCAGTATAACAGGGGGTAGGGACGAGCAGTACTTC. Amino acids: CASSITGGRDEQYF.

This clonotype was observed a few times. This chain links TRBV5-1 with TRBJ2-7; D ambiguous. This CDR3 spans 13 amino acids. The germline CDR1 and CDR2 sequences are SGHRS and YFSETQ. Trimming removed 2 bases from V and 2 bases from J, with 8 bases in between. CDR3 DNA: TGCGCCAGCAGCTTTTACCCTCCCTACGAGCAGTACTTC. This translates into CASSFYPPYEQYF.

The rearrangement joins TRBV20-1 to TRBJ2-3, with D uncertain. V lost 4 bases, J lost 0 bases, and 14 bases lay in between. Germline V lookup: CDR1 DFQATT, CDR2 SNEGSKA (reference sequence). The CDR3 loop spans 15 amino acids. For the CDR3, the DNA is TGCAGTGCTACCCCTCCGTACTCTAGCACAGATACGCAGTATTTT. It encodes CSATPPYSSTDTQYF.

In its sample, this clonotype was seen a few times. The CDR3 sequence is CSVELQKLHQETQYF. DNA for the CDR3: TGCAGCGTTGAACTTCAGAAACTACACCAAGAGACCCAGTACTTC. The chain links TRBV29-1 to TRBJ2-5; D not certain. The CDR3 totals 15 residues. Germline V gives CDR1 SQVTM, CDR2 ANQGSEA. Deletions cut 2 bases from V and 0 bases from J, with 13 bases between.

This CDR3 is CASSPGLAGYLYEQYF. The CDR3 region has the DNA TGTGCCAGCAGTCCGGGACTAGCGGGATATTTGTACGAGCAGTACTTC. V gene TRBV28 combines with J gene TRBJ2-7; 13 nucleotides line up with TRBD2. Per germline, CDR1 MDHEN and CDR2 SYDVKM. V shed 5 bases, J shed 4 bases, and the junction held 8 bases outside the gene matches. CDR3 length: 16 amino acids.

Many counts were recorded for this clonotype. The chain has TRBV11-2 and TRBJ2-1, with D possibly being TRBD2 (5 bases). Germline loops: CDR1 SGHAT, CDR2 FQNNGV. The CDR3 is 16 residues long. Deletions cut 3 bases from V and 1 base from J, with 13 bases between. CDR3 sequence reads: CASSFGGGRSYNEQFF. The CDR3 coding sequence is TGTGCCAGCAGCTTCGGAGGAGGCCGTTCCTACAATGAGCAGTTCTTC.

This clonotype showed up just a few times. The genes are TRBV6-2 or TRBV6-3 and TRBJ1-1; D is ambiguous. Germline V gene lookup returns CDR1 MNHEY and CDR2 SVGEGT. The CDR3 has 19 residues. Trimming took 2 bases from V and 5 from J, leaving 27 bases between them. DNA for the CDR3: TGTGCCAGCAGTTACGGGGAAGGAGGAACGTGGGTAGTAAAAACTGAAGCTTTCTTT. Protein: CASSYGEGGTWVVKTEAFF.

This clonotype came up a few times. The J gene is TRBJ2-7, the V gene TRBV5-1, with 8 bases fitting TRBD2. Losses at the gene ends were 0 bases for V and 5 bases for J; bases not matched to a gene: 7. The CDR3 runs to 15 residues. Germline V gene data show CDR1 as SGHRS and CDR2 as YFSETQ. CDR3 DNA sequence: TGCGCCAGCAGCTTGGCCGGGGGGGGTTTCAACGAGCAGTACTTC. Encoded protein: CASSLAGGGFNEQYF.

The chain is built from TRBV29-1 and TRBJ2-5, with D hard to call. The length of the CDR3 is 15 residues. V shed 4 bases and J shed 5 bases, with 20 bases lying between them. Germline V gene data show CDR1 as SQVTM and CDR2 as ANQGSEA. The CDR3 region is CSVAASLSFGETQYF. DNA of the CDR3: TGCAGCGTTGCCGCGAGTTTGTCCTTTGGGGAGACCCAGTACTTC.

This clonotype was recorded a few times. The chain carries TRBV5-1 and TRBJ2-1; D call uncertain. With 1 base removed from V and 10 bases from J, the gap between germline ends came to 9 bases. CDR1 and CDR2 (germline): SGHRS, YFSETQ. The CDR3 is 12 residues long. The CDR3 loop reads CASSLLAREQFF. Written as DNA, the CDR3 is TGCGCCAGCAGCTTGCTCGCGAGAGAGCAGTTCTTC.

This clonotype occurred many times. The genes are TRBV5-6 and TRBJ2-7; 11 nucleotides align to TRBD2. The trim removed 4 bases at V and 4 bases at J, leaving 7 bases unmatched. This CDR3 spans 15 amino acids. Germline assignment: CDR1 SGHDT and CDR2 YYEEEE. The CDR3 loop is CASSRLAGGEYEQYF. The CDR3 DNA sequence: TGTGCCAGCAGCCGATTAGCGGGAGGGGAGTACGAGCAGTACTTC.

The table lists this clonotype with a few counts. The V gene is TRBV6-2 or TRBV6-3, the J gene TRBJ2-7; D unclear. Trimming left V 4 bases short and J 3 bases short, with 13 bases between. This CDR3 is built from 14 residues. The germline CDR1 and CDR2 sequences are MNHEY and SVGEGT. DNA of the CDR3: TGTGCCAGCAGTTTTTTCCGACCCCTCTACGAGCAGTACTTC. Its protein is CASSFFRPLYEQYF.

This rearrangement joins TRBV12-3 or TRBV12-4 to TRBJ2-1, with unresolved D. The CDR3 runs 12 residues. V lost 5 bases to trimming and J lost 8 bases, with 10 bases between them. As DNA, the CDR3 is TGTGCCAGCAGTCCCCCGGATGATGAGCAGTTCTTC. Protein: CASSPPDDEQFF.

CDR3 amino acids: CASTMGTLYNEQFF. Here the CDR3 DNA reads TGTGCCAGCACCATGGGGACACTTTACAATGAGCAGTTCTTC. The chain recombines TRBV28 with TRBJ2-1; D is perhaps TRBD1 (6 bases). Trimming shortened V by 7 bases and J by 4 bases, and 14 bases separated the two germline ends. The CDR3 contains 14 residues. The V gene's germline CDR1 is MDHEN and CDR2 SYDVKM.

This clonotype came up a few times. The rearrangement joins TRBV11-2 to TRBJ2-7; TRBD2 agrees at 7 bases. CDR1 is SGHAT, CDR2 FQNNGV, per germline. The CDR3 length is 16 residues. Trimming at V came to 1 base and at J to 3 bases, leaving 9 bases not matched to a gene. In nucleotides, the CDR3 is TGTGCCAGCAGCTTAGTATCGGGGCGGGGGAGCTACGAGCAGTACTTC. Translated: CASSLVSGRGSYEQYF.

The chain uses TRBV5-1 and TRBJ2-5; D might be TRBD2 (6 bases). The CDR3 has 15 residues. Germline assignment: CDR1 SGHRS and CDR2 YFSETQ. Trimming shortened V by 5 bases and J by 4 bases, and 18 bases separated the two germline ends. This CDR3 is CASRQEGVQSETQYF. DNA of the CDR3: TGCGCCAGCAGGCAGGAGGGAGTGCAGTCAGAGACCCAGTACTTC.

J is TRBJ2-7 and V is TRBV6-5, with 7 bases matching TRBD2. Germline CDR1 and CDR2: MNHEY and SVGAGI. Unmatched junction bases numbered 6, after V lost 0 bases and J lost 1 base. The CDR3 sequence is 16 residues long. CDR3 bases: TGTGCCAGCAGTTACTCTTGGGCAGCGGGATCCTACGAGCAGTACTTC. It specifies CASSYSWAAGSYEQYF.